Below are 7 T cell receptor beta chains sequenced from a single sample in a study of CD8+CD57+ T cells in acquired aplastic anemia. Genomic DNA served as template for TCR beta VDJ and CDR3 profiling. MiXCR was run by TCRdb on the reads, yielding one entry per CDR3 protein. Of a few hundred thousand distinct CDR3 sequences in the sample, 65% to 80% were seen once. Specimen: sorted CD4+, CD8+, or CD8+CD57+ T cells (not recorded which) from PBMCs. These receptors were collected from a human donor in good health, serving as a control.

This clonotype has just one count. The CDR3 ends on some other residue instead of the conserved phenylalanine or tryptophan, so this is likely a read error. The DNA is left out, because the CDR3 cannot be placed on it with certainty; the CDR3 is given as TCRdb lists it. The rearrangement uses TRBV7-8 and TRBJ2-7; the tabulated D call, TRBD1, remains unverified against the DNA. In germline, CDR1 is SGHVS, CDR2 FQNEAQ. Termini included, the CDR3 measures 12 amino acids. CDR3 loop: CASSLGAGTGSY.

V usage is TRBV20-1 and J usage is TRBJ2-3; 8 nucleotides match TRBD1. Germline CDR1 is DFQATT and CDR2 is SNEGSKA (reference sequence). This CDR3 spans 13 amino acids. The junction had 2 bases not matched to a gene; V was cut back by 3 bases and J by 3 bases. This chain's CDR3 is CSASGQGTDTQYF. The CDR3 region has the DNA TGCAGTGCTAGTGGACAGGGAACAGATACGCAGTATTTT.

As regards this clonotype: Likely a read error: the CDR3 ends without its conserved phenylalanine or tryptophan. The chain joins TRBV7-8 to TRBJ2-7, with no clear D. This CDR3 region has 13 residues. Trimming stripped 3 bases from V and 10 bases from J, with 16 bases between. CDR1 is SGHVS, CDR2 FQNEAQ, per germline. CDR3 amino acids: CASSFGPSCYQYS. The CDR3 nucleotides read TGTGCCAGCAGCTTTGGGCCGTCATGCTATCAGTACTCC.

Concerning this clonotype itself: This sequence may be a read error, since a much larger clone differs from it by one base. The CDR3 protein is CASGLGGQSSYEQYF. CDR3 coding DNA: TGCGCCAGCGGCTTGGGGGGTCAGAGCTCCTACGAGCAGTACTTC. The chain combines TRBV5-1 with TRBJ2-7; D is possibly TRBD2 (6 bases). Germline V CDR1 and CDR2: SGHRS, YFSETQ. The CDR3 is 15 amino acids. The whole variable domain, remainder taken from reference TRBV5-1 and TRBJ2-7, is KAGVTQTPRYLIKTRGQQVTLSCSPISGHRSVSWYQQTPGQGLQFLFEYFSETQRNKGNFPGRFSGRQFSNSRSEMNVSTLELGDSALYLCASGLGGQSSYEQYFGPGTRLTVT.

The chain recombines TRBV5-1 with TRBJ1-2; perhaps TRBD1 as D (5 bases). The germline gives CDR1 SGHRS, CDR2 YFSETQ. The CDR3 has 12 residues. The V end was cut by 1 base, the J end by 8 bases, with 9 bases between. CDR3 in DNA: TGCGCCAGCAGCTTGAAAGGGGTCGGCTACACCTTC. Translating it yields CASSLKGVGYTF. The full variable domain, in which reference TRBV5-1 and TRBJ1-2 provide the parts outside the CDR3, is KAGVTQTPRYLIKTRGQQVTLSCSPISGHRSVSWYQQTPGQGLQFLFEYFSETQRNKGNFPGRFSGRQFSNSRSEMNVSTLELGDSALYLCASSLKGVGYTFGSGTRLTVV.

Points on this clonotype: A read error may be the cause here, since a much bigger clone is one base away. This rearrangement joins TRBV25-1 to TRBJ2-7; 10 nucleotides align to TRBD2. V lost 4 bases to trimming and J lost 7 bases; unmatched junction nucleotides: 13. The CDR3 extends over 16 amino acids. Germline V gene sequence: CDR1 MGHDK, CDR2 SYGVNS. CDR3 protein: CASSGEELAGLNEQYF. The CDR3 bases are TGTGCCAGCAGTGGTGAGGAACTAGCGGGGCTCAATGAGCAGTACTTC.

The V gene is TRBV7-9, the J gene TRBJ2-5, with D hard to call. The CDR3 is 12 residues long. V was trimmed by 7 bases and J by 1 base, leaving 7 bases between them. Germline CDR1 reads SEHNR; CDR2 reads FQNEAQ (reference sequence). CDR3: CASTRVQETQYF. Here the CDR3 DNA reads TGTGCCAGCACCAGAGTCCAAGAGACCCAGTACTTC. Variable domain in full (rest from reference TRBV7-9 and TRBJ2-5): DTGVSQNPRHKITKRGQNVTFRCDPISEHNRLYWYRQTLGQGPEFLTYFQNEAQLEKSRLLSDRFSAERPKGSFSTLEIQRTEQGDSAMYLCASTRVQETQYFGPGTRLLVL.